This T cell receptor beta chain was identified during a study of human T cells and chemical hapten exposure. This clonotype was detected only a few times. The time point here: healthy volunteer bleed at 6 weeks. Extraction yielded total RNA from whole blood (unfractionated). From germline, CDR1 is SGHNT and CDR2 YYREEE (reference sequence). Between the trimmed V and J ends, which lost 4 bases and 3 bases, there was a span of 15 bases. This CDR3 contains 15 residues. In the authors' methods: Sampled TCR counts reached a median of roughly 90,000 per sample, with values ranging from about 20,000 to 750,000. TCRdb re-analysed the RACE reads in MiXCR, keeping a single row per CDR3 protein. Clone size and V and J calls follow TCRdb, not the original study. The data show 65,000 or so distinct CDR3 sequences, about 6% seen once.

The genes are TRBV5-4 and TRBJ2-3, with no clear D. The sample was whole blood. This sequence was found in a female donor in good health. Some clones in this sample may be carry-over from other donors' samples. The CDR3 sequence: CASSPVGESTDTQYF. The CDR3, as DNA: TGTGCCAGCAGCCCCGTCGGTGAATCTACAGATACGCAGTATTTT.